What follows is one T cell receptor beta chain and its context. Per the germline V gene, CDR1 is LNHNV and CDR2 is YYDKDF (reference sequence). The CDR3 sequence is 16 residues long. V lost 1 base and J lost 6, with 17 bases in between. This specimen belongs to a study of blood T cells in healthy people across ages. A second PCR, run for roughly 7 to 12 cycles, used a sample-barcoded 5' primer plus a J-beta primer mix. One entry per CDR3 protein results from TCRdb running MiXCR on the 5' RACE reads. The top ten hold less than 2.5% of the sample, which has about 1.8 million distinct CDR3 sequences, roughly 50% seen once.

Sequenced: blood. The clonotype was recovered from a woman between 40 and 55 years old in good health. This chain joins TRBV15 and TRBJ2-3; D is unresolved. CDR3 residues: CATSRVGWGRLDTQYF. In nucleotides, the CDR3 is TGTGCCACCAGCAGAGTCGGGTGGGGTCGCCTCGATACGCAGTATTTT.